This T cell receptor beta chain is from a study of breast tumors, draining lymph nodes, adjacent tissues. Whole-study results and caveats: Tumors had less TCR diversity than lymph nodes, more than nontumor tissue.

Trimming removed 5 bases from V and 5 bases from J; junction bases left unmatched: 8. This CDR3 contains 15 residues. Germline CDR1 is KGHSH and CDR2 is LQKENI. Samples came from axillary lymph nodes draining the breast cancer. TCRdb re-analysed the multiplex PCR reads in MiXCR, keeping a single row per CDR3 protein. The sample comprises around 170,000 distinct CDR3 sequences, roughly 30% of which are singletons, and approximately 4.2% rests with the top ten. As regards this clonotype: Its antigen is undetermined. This may be a read error: a much more frequent sequence differs by one nucleotide.

The genes are TRBV18 and TRBJ2-3; TRBD1 matches at 9 bases. This receptor was taken from a female donor with breast cancer. Some clones in this sample may be carry-over from other donors' samples. Sequenced: axillary lymph node tissue. The CDR3 DNA is TGTGCCAGCTCATCTTCCGGGACAGGGAGAGATACGCAGTATTTT. Translating gives CASSSSGTGRDTQYF.